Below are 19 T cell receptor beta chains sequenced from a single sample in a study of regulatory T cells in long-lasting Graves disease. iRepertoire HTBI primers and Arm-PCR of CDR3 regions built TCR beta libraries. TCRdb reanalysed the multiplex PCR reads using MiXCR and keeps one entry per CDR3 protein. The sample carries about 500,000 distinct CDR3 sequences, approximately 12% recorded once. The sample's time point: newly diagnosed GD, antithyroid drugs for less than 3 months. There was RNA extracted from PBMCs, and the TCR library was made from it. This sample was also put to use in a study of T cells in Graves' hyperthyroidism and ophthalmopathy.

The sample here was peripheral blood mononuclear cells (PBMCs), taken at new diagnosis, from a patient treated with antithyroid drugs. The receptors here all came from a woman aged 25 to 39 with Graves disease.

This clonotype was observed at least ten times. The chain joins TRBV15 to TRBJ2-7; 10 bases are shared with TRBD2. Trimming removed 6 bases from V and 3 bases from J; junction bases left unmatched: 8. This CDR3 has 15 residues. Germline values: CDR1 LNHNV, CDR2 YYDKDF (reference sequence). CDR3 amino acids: CATSEGGLANYEQYF. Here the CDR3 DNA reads TGTGCCACCAGTGAGGGGGGACTAGCGAACTACGAGCAGTACTTC.

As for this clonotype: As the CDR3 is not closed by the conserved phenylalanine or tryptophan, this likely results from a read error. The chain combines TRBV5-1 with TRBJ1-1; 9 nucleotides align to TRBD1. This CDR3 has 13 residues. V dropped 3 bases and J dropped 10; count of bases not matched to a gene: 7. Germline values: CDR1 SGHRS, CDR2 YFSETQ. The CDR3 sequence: CASSSGQGWGAFV. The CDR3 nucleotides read TGCGCCAGCAGCTCCGGACAGGGGTGGGGAGCTTTCGTT.

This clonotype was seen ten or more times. The CDR3 protein is CASSPNSGQPVQGAFF. The DNA for the CDR3 is TGTGCCAGCAGCCCAAATTCGGGACAGCCCGTCCAGGGGGCTTTCTTT. The chain recombines TRBV9 with TRBJ1-1; 7 bases align to TRBD1. Looked up from germline, CDR1 is SGDLS and CDR2 is YYNGEE. CDR3 length: 16 residues. Losses at the gene ends were 4 bases for V and 11 bases for J; bases not matched to a gene: 20.

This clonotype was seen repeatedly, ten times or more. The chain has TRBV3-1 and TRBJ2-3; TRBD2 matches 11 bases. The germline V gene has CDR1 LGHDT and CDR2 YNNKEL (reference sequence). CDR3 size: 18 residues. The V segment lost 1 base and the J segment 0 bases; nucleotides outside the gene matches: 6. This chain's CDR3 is CASSQAPRTSGSTDTQYF. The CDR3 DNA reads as TGTGCCAGCAGCCAAGCCCCGCGGACTAGCGGGAGCACAGATACGCAGTATTTT.

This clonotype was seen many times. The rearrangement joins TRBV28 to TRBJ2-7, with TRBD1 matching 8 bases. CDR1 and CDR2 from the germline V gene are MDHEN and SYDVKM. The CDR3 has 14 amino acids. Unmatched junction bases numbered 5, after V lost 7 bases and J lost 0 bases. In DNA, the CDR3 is TGTGCCAGCACCGGGACAGGCGCCTCCTACGAGCAGTACTTC. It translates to CASTGTGASYEQYF.

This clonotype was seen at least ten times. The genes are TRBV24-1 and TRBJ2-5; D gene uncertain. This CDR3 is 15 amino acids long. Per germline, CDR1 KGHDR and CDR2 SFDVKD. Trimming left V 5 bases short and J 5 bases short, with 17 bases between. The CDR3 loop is CATSAPGPLGETQYF. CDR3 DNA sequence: TGTGCCACCAGTGCCCCCGGCCCCCTTGGCGAGACCCAGTACTTC.

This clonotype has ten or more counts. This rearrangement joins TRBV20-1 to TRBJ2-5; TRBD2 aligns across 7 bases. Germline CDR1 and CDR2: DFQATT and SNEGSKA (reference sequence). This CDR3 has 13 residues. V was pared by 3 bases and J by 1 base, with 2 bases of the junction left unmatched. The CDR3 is CSASWEGQETQYF. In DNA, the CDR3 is TGCAGTGCTAGTTGGGAGGGCCAAGAGACCCAGTACTTC.

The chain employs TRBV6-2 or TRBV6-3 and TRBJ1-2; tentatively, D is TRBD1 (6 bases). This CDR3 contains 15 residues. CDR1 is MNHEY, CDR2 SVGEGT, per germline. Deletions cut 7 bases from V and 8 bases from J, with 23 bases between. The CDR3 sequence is CASIAGAPRVAGYTF. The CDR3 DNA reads TGTGCCAGCATAGCAGGGGCGCCTAGAGTGGCGGGCTACACCTTC.

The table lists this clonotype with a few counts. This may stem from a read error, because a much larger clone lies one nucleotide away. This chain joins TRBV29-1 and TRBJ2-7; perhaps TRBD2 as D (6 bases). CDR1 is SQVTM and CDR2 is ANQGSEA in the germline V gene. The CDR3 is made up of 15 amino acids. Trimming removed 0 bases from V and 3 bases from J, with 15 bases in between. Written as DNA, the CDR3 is TGCAGCGTTGAAGATCCAGGGCCAGCGGGCTACGAGCAGTACTTC. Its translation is CSVEDPGPAGYEQYF.

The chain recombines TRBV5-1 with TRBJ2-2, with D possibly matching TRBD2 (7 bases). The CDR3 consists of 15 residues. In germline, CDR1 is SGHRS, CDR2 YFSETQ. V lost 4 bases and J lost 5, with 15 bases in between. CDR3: CASSPRGGGTGELFF. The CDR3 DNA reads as TGCGCCAGCAGCCCGAGGGGGGGCGGAACCGGGGAGCTGTTTTTT.

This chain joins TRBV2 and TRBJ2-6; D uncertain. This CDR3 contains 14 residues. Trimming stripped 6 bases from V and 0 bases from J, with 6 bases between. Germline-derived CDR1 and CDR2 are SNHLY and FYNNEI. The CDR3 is CASRGISGANVLTF. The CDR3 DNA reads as TGTGCCAGCAGGGGGATCTCTGGGGCCAACGTCCTGACTTTC.

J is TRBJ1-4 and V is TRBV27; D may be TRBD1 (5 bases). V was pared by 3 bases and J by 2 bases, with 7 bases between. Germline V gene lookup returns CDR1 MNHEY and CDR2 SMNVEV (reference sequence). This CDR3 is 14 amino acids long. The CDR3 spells CASSLTDTNEKLFF. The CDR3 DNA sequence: TGTGCCAGCAGTTTGACAGACACTAATGAAAAACTGTTTTTT. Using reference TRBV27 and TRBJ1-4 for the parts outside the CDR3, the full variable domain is EAQVTQNPRYLITVTGKKLTVTCSQNMNHEYMSWYRQDPGLGLRQIYYSMNVEVTDKGDVPEGYKVSRKEKRNFPLILESPSPNQTSLYFCASSLTDTNEKLFFGSGTQLSVL.

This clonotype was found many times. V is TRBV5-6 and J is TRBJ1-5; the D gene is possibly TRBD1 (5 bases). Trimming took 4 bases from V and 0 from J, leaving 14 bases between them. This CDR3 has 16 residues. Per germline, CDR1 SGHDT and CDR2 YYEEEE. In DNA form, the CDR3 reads TGTGCCAGCAGCAGAATACAGGACATTAGCAATCAGCCCCAGCATTTT. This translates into CASSRIQDISNQPQHF.

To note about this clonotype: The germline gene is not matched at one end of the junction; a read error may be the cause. The CDR3 sequence: CASSYSMSLAGNGQFF. CDR3 DNA sequence: TGTGCCAGCAGTTACTCGATGAGCCTAGCGGGCAATGGGCAGTTCTTC. The J gene is TRBJ2-1, the V gene TRBV6-2 or TRBV6-3; TRBD2 matches 8 bases. The CDR3 contains 16 residues. The germline gives CDR1 MNHEY, CDR2 SVGEGT.

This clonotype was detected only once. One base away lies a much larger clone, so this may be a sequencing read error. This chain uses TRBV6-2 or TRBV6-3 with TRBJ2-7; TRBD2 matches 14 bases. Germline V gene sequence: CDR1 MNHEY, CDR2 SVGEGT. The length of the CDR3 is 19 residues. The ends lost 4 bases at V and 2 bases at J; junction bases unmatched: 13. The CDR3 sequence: CASSLRKGLAGAGAYEQYF. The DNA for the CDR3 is TGTGCCAGCAGTTTAAGGAAGGGACTAGCGGGAGCGGGGGCCTACGAGCAGTACTTC.

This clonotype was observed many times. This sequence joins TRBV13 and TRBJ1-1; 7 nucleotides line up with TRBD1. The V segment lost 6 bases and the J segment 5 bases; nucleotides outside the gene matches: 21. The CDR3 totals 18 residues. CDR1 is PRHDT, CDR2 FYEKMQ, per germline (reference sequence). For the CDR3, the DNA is TGTGCCAGCAGTTTACCAAAGGGGGCCGGGATGAGAGAGACTGAAGCTTTCTTT. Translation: CASSLPKGAGMRETEAFF.

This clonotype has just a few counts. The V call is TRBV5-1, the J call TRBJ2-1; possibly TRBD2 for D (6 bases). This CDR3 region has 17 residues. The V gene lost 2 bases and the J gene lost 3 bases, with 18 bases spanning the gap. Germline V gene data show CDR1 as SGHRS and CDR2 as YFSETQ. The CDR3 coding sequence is TGCGCCAGCAGCTTTGTTTTCGCGTCTAGCGACTACAATGAGCAGTTCTTC. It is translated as CASSFVFASSDYNEQFF.

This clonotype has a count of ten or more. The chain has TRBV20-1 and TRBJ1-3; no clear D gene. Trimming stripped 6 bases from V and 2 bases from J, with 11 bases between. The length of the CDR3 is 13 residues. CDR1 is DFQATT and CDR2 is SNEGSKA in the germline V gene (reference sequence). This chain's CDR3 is CSAKGGPGNTIYF. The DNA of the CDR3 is TGCAGTGCCAAAGGAGGCCCTGGAAACACCATATATTTT.

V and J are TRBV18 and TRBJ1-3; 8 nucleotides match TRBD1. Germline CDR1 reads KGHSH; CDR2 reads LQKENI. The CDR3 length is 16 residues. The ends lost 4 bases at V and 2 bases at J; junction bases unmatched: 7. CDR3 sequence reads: CASSLSGQGAGNTIYF. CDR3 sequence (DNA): TGTGCCAGCTCACTGTCCGGACAGGGAGCTGGAAACACCATATATTTT.